This T cell receptor (beta chain) is from a study of CD8+ T cells in alopecia areata. The sample's treatment: oral pan-JAK inhibitor, 5-10 mg twice daily. As the sequencing template, cDNA was produced by extracting RNA and reverse transcribing it. Sequenced by immunoSEQ multiplex PCR; TCRdb stores in-frame clones only, minus some. The sample contains more than 150,000 clones, 60% to 70% of which appear only once. Points from the study as a whole: Researchers reported that TCR sharing among patients proved less clear than in mice, possibly HLA-linked. With one nonresponder, baseline CD8+ expansion's link to response remains uncertain.

The CDR3 is 13 residues long. Germline lookup yields CDR1 MNHEY and CDR2 SMNVEV (reference sequence). The germline V and J ends were trimmed by 3 bases and 8 bases, with 13 bases remaining between them. On this clone: The target antigen is unknown.

The specimen comprised CD4+ T cells sorted from blood, sampled at week 4, from a patient treated with tofacitinib. This receptor was taken from a human donor with alopecia areata. The gene calls are TRBV27 and TRBJ1-2, with a possible D match to TRBD1 (6 bases). The CDR3: CASSFVGGQGYTF. The CDR3, as DNA: TGTGCCAGCAGTTTTGTCGGGGGGCAAGGCTACACCTTC.